This passage covers 32 T cell receptor beta chains from one sample sequenced in a study of T cell responses to AZD1222 COVID-19 vaccine. Data came from immunoSEQ multiplex PCR; TCRdb stores just in-frame clones and leaves some out. The table lists 140,000 to 150,000 clones, 93% of them singletons. The sequencing used peripheral blood, collected on day 0 of AZD1222 vaccination. The origin of the receptors is an adult in good health.

V and J are TRBV27 and TRBJ1-5; D is unclear. V lost 5 bases, J lost 6 bases, and 11 bases lay in between. The CDR3 is 13 amino acids. Germline CDR1 and CDR2: MNHEY and SMNVEV (reference sequence). CDR3 nucleotide sequence: TGTGCCAGCAGTCTTGAACGGTTTCAGCCCCAGCATTTT. It yields the protein CASSLERFQPQHF.

This chain joins TRBV9 and TRBJ1-4, with D possibly being TRBD1 (5 bases). V dropped 5 bases and J dropped 4 bases, with 12 bases sitting between them. The CDR3 covers 14 residues. Germline CDR1 and CDR2: SGDLS and YYNGEE. As DNA, the CDR3 is TGTGCCAGCAGTGCCCAGGGCATTAATGAAAAACTGTTTTTT. It is translated as CASSAQGINEKLFF.

This chain's CDR3 is CASSLGVGYEQYF. Here the CDR3 DNA reads TGCGCCAGCAGCTTAGGGGTAGGCTACGAGCAGTACTTC. The chain employs TRBV5-1 and TRBJ2-7; weak D call: TRBD1 (5 bases). The germline CDR1 and CDR2 sequences are SGHRS and YFSETQ. There are 13 residues in the CDR3. V lost 2 bases and J lost 3, with 9 bases in between.

V gene TRBV19 combines with J gene TRBJ2-1; D gene uncertain. Trimming removed 3 bases at V and 0 bases at J, with 9 bases between. Germline CDR1 and CDR2: LNHDA and SQIVND (reference sequence). This CDR3 has 15 residues. The CDR3 here is CASSIMLSSYNEQFF. The DNA for the CDR3 is TGTGCCAGTAGTATCATGTTGAGCTCCTACAATGAGCAGTTCTTC. The full variable domain, its missing parts supplied by reference TRBV19 and TRBJ2-1, is DGGITQSPKYLFRKEGQNVTLSCEQNLNHDAMYWYRQDPGQGLRLIYYSQIVNDFQKGDIAEGYSVSREKKESFPLTVTSAQKNPTAFYLCASSIMLSSYNEQFFGPGTRLTVL.

The chain has TRBV2 and TRBJ2-7; perhaps TRBD2 as D (5 bases). The CDR3 loop spans 14 amino acids. The V gene's germline CDR1 is SNHLY and CDR2 FYNNEI. V was clipped by 2 bases and J by 2 bases, with 10 bases between them. As DNA, the CDR3 is TGTGCCAGCAGTGAATCCAGCGGAGCCTACGAGCAGTACTTC. Protein sequence: CASSESSGAYEQYF.

Worth noting for this clone: At the DNA level, this CDR3 is encoded by other sequences in the same sample as well. The genes are TRBV7-9 and TRBJ2-7; D is undetermined. This CDR3 has 12 residues. From germline, CDR1 is SEHNR and CDR2 FQNEAQ (reference sequence). Trimming shortened V by 1 base and J by 4 bases, and 5 bases separated the two germline ends. The CDR3 nucleotides are TGTGCCAGCAGCTTAGGGGTGTACGAGCAGTACTTC. Its protein is CASSLGVYEQYF. Together with reference TRBV7-9 and TRBJ2-7, the CDR3 gives the full variable domain: DTGVSQNPRHKITKRGQNVTFRCDPISEHNRLYWYRQTLGQGPEFLTYFQNEAQLEKSRLLSDRFSAERPKGSFSTLEIQRTEQGDSAMYLCASSLGVYEQYFGPGTRLTVT.

The chain has TRBV7-9 and TRBJ2-5; D may be TRBD2 (6 bases). The CDR3 is made up of 15 amino acids. CDR1 and CDR2 from the germline V gene are SEHNR and FQNEAQ (reference sequence). Trimming stripped 1 base from V and 3 bases from J, with 12 bases between. CDR3 sequence: CASSLDRASEETQYF. In DNA form, the CDR3 reads TGTGCCAGCAGCTTAGATCGGGCTAGCGAAGAGACCCAGTACTTC.

The V call is TRBV11-2, the J call TRBJ1-2; TRBD1 matches 7 bases. Germline V gene lookup returns CDR1 SGHAT and CDR2 FQNNGV. This CDR3 contains 15 residues. Trimming removed 0 bases from V and 4 bases from J; junction bases left unmatched: 5. The CDR3 protein is CASSLDQGGIYGYTF. CDR3 coding DNA: TGTGCCAGCAGCTTAGATCAGGGGGGGATCTATGGCTACACCTTC.

The rearrangement uses TRBV2 and TRBJ2-7; TRBD1 aligns across 7 bases. V was clipped by 7 bases and J by 2 bases; unmatched bases: 5. The CDR3 has 13 residues. Germline V gene data show CDR1 as SNHLY and CDR2 as FYNNEI. This chain's CDR3 is CASTETGAYEQYF. The CDR3 DNA reads as TGTGCCAGCACCGAAACAGGGGCCTACGAGCAGTACTTC.

The rearrangement uses TRBV27 and TRBJ2-3, with TRBD2 matching 7 bases. V lost 3 bases, J lost 3 bases, and 3 bases stayed unmatched. The CDR3 extends over 14 amino acids. Germline CDR1 reads MNHEY; CDR2 reads SMNVEV (reference sequence). In nucleotides, the CDR3 is TGTGCCAGCAGTTTGCAGGGAGGGACAGATACGCAGTATTTT. It translates to CASSLQGGTDTQYF.

Only a few counts were recorded for this clone. V gene TRBV24-1 combines with J gene TRBJ2-1; the D gene is possibly TRBD1 (5 bases). The CDR3 totals 17 residues. Trimming removed 4 bases at V and 7 bases at J, with 22 bases between. Germline assignment: CDR1 KGHDR and CDR2 SFDVKD. CDR3 residues: CATSDPYRAGSKNEQFF. In DNA form, the CDR3 reads TGTGCCACCAGTGACCCATACCGGGCAGGGTCTAAGAATGAGCAGTTCTTC.

The chain has TRBV6-5 and TRBJ2-3; TRBD1 agrees at 7 bases. The V gene end was trimmed by 6 bases and the J gene end by 1 base; junction bases not matched to a gene: 7. Germline assignment: CDR1 MNHEY and CDR2 SVGAGI. This CDR3 contains 15 residues. CDR3 in DNA: TGTGCCAGCAGACAACAGGGGCGACGCACAGATACGCAGTATTTT. Amino acids: CASRQQGRRTDTQYF.

This rearrangement joins TRBV19 to TRBJ2-1; 11 nucleotides match TRBD2. The germline gives CDR1 LNHDA, CDR2 SQIVND (reference sequence). CDR3 length: 16 amino acids. V was clipped by 6 bases and J by 2 bases; unmatched bases: 6. The CDR3: CASSLQGLAAYNEQFF. In DNA form, the CDR3 reads TGTGCCAGTAGCCTCCAGGGACTAGCGGCCTACAATGAGCAGTTCTTC.

The chain carries TRBV6-5 and TRBJ1-5; D remains ambiguous. Germline values: CDR1 MNHEY, CDR2 SVGAGI. V lost 2 bases and J lost 4, with 9 bases in between. This CDR3 has 14 amino acids. This CDR3 reads CASSYGRSNQPQHF. DNA of the CDR3: TGTGCCAGCAGTTACGGTAGAAGTAATCAGCCCCAGCATTTT.

This clone was found once. The chain uses TRBV29-1 and TRBJ2-3; 9 nucleotides align to TRBD2. The CDR3 is 14 amino acids. The germline V gene has CDR1 SQVTM and CDR2 ANQGSEA. V gave up 4 bases and J gave up 0 bases; unmatched junction bases: 2. The DNA of the CDR3 is TGCAGCGTTGGACTAGCGGATAGCACAGATACGCAGTATTTT. Residues: CSVGLADSTDTQYF.

This chain links TRBV10-1 with TRBJ2-3; D is perhaps TRBD1 or TRBD2 (6 bases each). CDR1 and CDR2 (germline): WNHNN, SYGVQD (reference sequence). Trimming stripped 4 bases from V and 1 base from J, with 15 bases between. The CDR3 spans 16 residues. The CDR3 sequence: CASSGLSGGRTDTQYF. The CDR3 bases are TGCGCCAGCAGTGGACTGTCCGGGGGCCGCACAGATACGCAGTATTTT.

Only one count was recorded for this clone. The J gene is TRBJ1-2, the V gene TRBV10-3; 7 bases are a match to TRBD1. Looked up from germline, CDR1 is ENHRY and CDR2 is SYGVKD. The CDR3 is 15 amino acids. After removal of 10 bases from V and 1 base from J, the junction contained 12 bases not matched to a gene. CDR3 protein: CATISGTEFNYGYTF. The CDR3 DNA reads as TGTGCCACTATTTCCGGGACAGAGTTTAACTATGGCTACACCTTC.

This chain connects TRBV11-1 to TRBJ1-1; D remains ambiguous. Germline V gives CDR1 SGHAT, CDR2 FQDESV (reference sequence). The CDR3 is 13 residues long. Trimming pared 4 bases from V and 1 base from J, leaving 7 bases between. Written as DNA, the CDR3 is TGTGCCAGCAGCTACCAACAGAACACTGAAGCTTTCTTT. The encoded protein is CASSYQQNTEAFF.

The rearrangement joins TRBV5-5 to TRBJ1-2; D is uncertain. Trimming pared 1 base from V and 0 bases from J, leaving 7 bases between. The CDR3 is 14 amino acids. Germline lookup yields CDR1 SGHKS and CDR2 YYEKEE (reference sequence). The CDR3 DNA is TGTGCCAGCAGCTTGACAGCTACTAACTATGGCTACACCTTC. This translates into CASSLTATNYGYTF.

J is TRBJ2-1 and V is TRBV24-1; 7 positions agree with TRBD2. This CDR3 contains 14 residues. Per the germline V gene, CDR1 is KGHDR and CDR2 is SFDVKD. Trimming took 9 bases from V and 4 from J; bases not matched to a gene: 8. The CDR3 is CATSRESGYNEQFF. As DNA, the CDR3 is TGTGCCACCTCGCGGGAGAGTGGGTACAATGAGCAGTTCTTC.

This sequence joins TRBV3-1 (or the pseudogene TRBV3-2) and TRBJ1-1; TRBD1 is a possible D gene (5 bases). The V gene lost 1 base and the J gene lost 6 bases, with 12 bases spanning the gap. Germline V gives CDR1 LGHDT, CDR2 YNNKEL (reference sequence). CDR3 length: 14 residues. The CDR3 protein is CASSQGGRAAEAFF. The CDR3 DNA is TGTGCCAGCAGCCAAGGAGGCAGGGCGGCTGAAGCTTTCTTT.

This clone was seen more than once but under ten times. The gene calls are TRBV2 and TRBJ1-1; D uncertain. This CDR3 has 14 amino acids. Trimming left V 5 bases short and J 0 bases short, with 10 bases between. Germline V CDR1 and CDR2: SNHLY, FYNNEI. The CDR3: CASSRLRMNTEAFF. The DNA for the CDR3 is TGTGCCAGCAGTAGGCTCCGCATGAACACTGAAGCTTTCTTT.

J is TRBJ1-3 and V is TRBV29-1; 9 bases are a match to TRBD1. The junction had 6 bases not matched to a gene; V was cut back by 7 bases and J by 2 bases. CDR3 length: 14 amino acids. The germline V gene has CDR1 SQVTM and CDR2 ANQGSEA. CDR3 in DNA: TGCAGCGCCTCAAGGACAGGGGCTGGAAACACCATATATTTT. Protein sequence: CSASRTGAGNTIYF. The entire variable domain, with the rest obtained from reference TRBV29-1 and TRBJ1-3, is as follows: SAVISQKPSRDICQRGTSLTIQCQVDSQVTMMFWYRQQPGQSLTLIATANQGSEATYESGFVIDKFPISRPNLTFSTLTVSNMSPEDSSIYLCSASRTGAGNTIYFGEGSWLTVV.

As for this clone: Distinct nucleotide sequences in the sample also encode this CDR3. The CDR3 sequence: CASSLNTGELFF. The CDR3, as DNA: TGTGCCAGCAGCCTAAACACCGGGGAGCTGTTTTTT. The chain links TRBV7-3 to TRBJ2-2; no firm D call. The CDR3 extends over 12 amino acids. Germline-derived CDR1 and CDR2 are SGHTA and FQGTGA. V lost 5 bases and J lost 2, with 3 bases in between.

This sequence joins TRBV19 and TRBJ2-7; a possible D gene is TRBD1 (8 bases). Germline V gene lookup returns CDR1 LNHDA and CDR2 SQIVND (reference sequence). With 6 bases removed from V and 4 bases from J, the gap between germline ends came to 19 bases. This CDR3 is built from 15 residues. CDR3 sequence: CASRTSHRGGYEQYF. The CDR3 DNA reads TGTGCCAGTAGGACATCCCACAGGGGGGGGTACGAGCAGTACTTC.

The chain couples TRBV7-2 to TRBJ1-1, with 7 bases identical to TRBD1. V lost 2 bases, J lost 5 bases, and 5 bases stayed unmatched. The CDR3 is made up of 14 amino acids. CDR1 is SGHTA and CDR2 is FQGNSA in the germline V gene. The CDR3 DNA is TGTGCCAGCAGCTTATCCGCAGGGGGTACTGAAGCTTTCTTT. Its protein is CASSLSAGGTEAFF.

The chain employs TRBV11-2 and TRBJ1-4; TRBD1 is a possible D gene (6 bases). V dropped 7 bases and J dropped 7 bases, with 16 bases sitting between them. Germline CDR1 SGHAT, CDR2 FQNNGV. The CDR3 sequence is 14 residues long. The CDR3 DNA is TGTGCCAGCACGGTTCATGGGGGGGCTGAAAAACTGTTTTTT. Translating it yields CASTVHGGAEKLFF.

V gene TRBV3-1 (or the pseudogene TRBV3-2) combines with J gene TRBJ2-1, with TRBD2 identical over 12 bases. After removal of 3 bases from V and 8 bases from J, the junction contained 17 bases not matched to a gene. The CDR3 runs to 19 residues. CDR1 LGHDT and CDR2 YNNKEL come from the germline V gene (reference sequence). CDR3 sequence reads: CASSQEDYPLAGGSHEQFF. In DNA form, the CDR3 reads TGTGCCAGCAGCCAGGAGGATTACCCACTAGCGGGAGGTTCCCATGAGCAGTTCTTC.

This clone was seen just once. V usage is TRBV6-6 and J usage is TRBJ2-7; possibly TRBD1 for D (6 bases). This CDR3 has 14 amino acids. The V end was cut by 4 bases, the J end by 4 bases, with 14 bases between. Germline loops: CDR1 MNHNY, CDR2 SVGAGI (reference sequence). The CDR3 DNA sequence: TGTGCCAGCAGTTCTCCGGGGACACCGTACGAGCAGTACTTC. It codes for CASSSPGTPYEQYF.

The rearrangement uses TRBV25-1 and TRBJ2-1; D is unresolved. Trimming stripped 3 bases from V and 0 bases from J, with 12 bases between. Germline V gene sequence: CDR1 MGHDK, CDR2 SYGVNS. This CDR3 spans 16 amino acids. Here the CDR3 DNA reads TGTGCCAGCAGTGACGATAGGGCTACCTCCTACAATGAGCAGTTCTTC. Protein product: CASSDDRATSYNEQFF.

V is TRBV21-1 and J is TRBJ1-5. TRBV21-1 is a listed pseudogene. The CDR3 has 16 amino acids. In DNA form, the CDR3 reads TGTGCCAGCAGCAATAGAGAGGGTCCCGGCAATCAGCCCCAGCATTTT. This sequence encodes CASSNREGPGNQPQHF.

J is TRBJ1-2 and V is TRBV19, with TRBD1 identical over 9 bases. CDR1 is LNHDA and CDR2 is SQIVND in the germline V gene (reference sequence). Trimming cost V 10 bases and J 0 bases; bases outside gene matches: 6. This CDR3 region has 14 residues. This CDR3 reads CATTRTGANYGYTF. CDR3 bases: TGTGCCACTACAAGGACAGGGGCTAACTATGGCTACACCTTC.